This T cell receptor beta chain was identified during a study of blood T cell repertoires in COVID-19. Study in general: There were acute and convalescent COVID-19 samples, and they came from the United States, Italy and Spain.

Participants were aged roughly 18 to 90 years, lived in around 25 US areas, and enrolled virtually. Cohorts were assigned according to the clinical history that participants reported. Per the original data handling: Researchers report that nucleated cell counts were estimated from reference gene primer amplification. The table came from immunoSEQ multiplex PCR; TCRdb's copy has only in-frame clones and leaves some out. V, J and clone size reflect that table, while D and trimming were determined from the DNA. The sample shows some 48,000 clones, roughly 80% of them seen only once. The ends lost 4 bases at V and 3 bases at J; junction bases unmatched: 9. The germline V gene has CDR1 SGHRS and CDR2 YFSETQ. The CDR3 totals 16 residues.

The sequenced sample consisted of PBMCs or T cells enriched from blood (not recorded which). J is TRBJ1-4 and V is TRBV5-1; 7 bases are shared with TRBD1. This TCR was recovered from a woman between 50 and 59 years old with acute COVID-19. The CDR3 region has the DNA TGCGCCAGCAGCCGAGTACCGGGACAGCCTAATGAAAAACTGTTTTTT. This codes for CASSRVPGQPNEKLFF.